What follows are 8 T cell receptor beta chains derived from one specimen sequenced in a study of blood T cells in healthy people across ages. A J-beta primer mix and a sample-barcoded 5' primer were used in a second PCR of roughly 6 to 11 cycles. MiXCR, run by TCRdb on the 5' RACE reads, gives a single entry per CDR3 protein. In the table there are 600,000 to 800,000 distinct CDR3 sequences, 52% of which are singletons. The sample was blood. These receptors were obtained from a woman older than 75 in good health.

Ten or more counts support this clonotype. CDR3 sequence (DNA): TGTGCCAGCAGGGCACACAGGGGGAACACTGAAGCTTTCTTT. Its protein is CASRAHRGNTEAFF. V gene TRBV3-1 combines with J gene TRBJ1-1; 7 bases agree with TRBD1. J lost 1 base, V lost 6 bases, and 5 bases had no gene match. The CDR3 sequence is 14 residues long. The germline V gene encodes CDR1 LGHDT and CDR2 YNNKEL (reference sequence).

Concerning this clonotype itself: A much larger clonotype is one base distant, so this may be a read error. J is TRBJ2-3 and V is TRBV20-1, with D tentatively TRBD1 (6 bases). CDR3 size: 17 residues. V was pared by 1 base and J by 8 bases, with 25 bases between. Germline-derived CDR1 and CDR2 are DFQATT and SNEGSKA (reference sequence). The CDR3 coding sequence is TGCAGTGCTAGAGTTACCCCAGGGGAAAGGGGAAGGATTACGCAGTATTTT. Protein: CSARVTPGERGRITQYF.

The J gene is TRBJ2-2, the V gene TRBV3-1; D gene ambiguous. Germline lookup yields CDR1 LGHDT and CDR2 YNNKEL (reference sequence). Trimming removed 0 bases at V and 10 bases at J, with 12 bases between. The CDR3 length is 14 residues. CDR3: CASSQERRRVELFF. CDR3 bases: TGTGCCAGCAGCCAAGAGAGACGGCGTGTGGAGCTGTTTTTT.

This clonotype has more than one count but fewer than ten. The gene calls are TRBV5-1 and TRBJ1-4; no reliable D call. V was pared by 1 base and J by 2 bases, with 6 bases between. Germline V CDR1 and CDR2: SGHRS, YFSETQ. The CDR3 loop spans 14 amino acids. The CDR3 coding sequence is TGCGCCAGCAGCTTGTCACAGACTAATGAAAAACTGTTTTTT. Translated, it gives CASSLSQTNEKLFF. The full variable domain, rest sourced from reference TRBV5-1 and TRBJ1-4, is KAGVTQTPRYLIKTRGQQVTLSCSPISGHRSVSWYQQTPGQGLQFLFEYFSETQRNKGNFPGRFSGRQFSNSRSEMNVSTLELGDSALYLCASSLSQTNEKLFFGSGTQLSVL.

A few counts support this clonotype. CDR3 region: CASSLYGTGNYEQYF. The CDR3 nucleotides are TGTGCCAGCAGCTTATATGGGACAGGGAACTACGAGCAGTACTTC. The gene calls are TRBV7-2 and TRBJ2-7; TRBD1 matches at 9 bases. The length of the CDR3 is 15 residues. V shed 2 bases, J shed 3 bases, and the junction held 5 bases outside the gene matches. CDR1 SGHTA and CDR2 FQGNSA come from the germline V gene.

The V gene is TRBV3-1, the J gene TRBJ1-5; 7 bases are a match to TRBD1. The CDR3 runs 14 residues. CDR1 and CDR2 from the germline V gene are LGHDT and YNNKEL (reference sequence). With 5 bases clipped from V and 5 bases from J, the junction kept 6 bases outside the gene matches. The CDR3, as DNA: TGTGCCAGCAGCTCTCGACAGGGCCATCAGCCCCAGCATTTT. Encoded protein: CASSSRQGHQPQHF.

In this sample, this clonotype turned up a few times. The genes are TRBV20-1 and TRBJ1-1; D gene ambiguous. Looked up from germline, CDR1 is DFQATT and CDR2 is SNEGSKA (reference sequence). The ends were cut back, 5 bases at V and 8 bases at J, with 9 bases in the middle. The CDR3 loop spans 10 amino acids. CDR3 sequence (DNA): TGCAGTGCTGGCCGGGCCGAAGCTTTCTTT. Its protein product is CSAGRAEAFF.

This clonotype was detected a few times. Sequence at one end of the junction differs from germline and may be a read error. This chain joins TRBV28 and TRBJ2-7; 10 bases are a match to TRBD2. The CDR3 length is 16 residues. Germline-derived CDR1 and CDR2 are MDHEN and SYDVKM. The CDR3 is CACSPHTSGMSYEQYF. CDR3 DNA: TGTGCCTGCAGTCCCCACACTAGCGGGATGTCCTACGAGCAGTACTTC.